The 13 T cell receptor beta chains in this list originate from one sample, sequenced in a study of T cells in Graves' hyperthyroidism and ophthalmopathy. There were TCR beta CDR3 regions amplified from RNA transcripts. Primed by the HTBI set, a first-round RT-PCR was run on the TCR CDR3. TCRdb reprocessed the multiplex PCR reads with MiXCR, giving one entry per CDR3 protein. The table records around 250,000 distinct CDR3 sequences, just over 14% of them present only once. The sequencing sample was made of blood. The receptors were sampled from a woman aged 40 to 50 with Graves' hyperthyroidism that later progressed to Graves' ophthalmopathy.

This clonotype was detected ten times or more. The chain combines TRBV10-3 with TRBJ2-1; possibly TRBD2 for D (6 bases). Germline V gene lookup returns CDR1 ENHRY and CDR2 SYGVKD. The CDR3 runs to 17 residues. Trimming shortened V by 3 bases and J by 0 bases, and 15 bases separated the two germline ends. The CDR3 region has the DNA TGTGCCATCAGTGACCCGGGGACTGATCACTCCTACAATGAGCAGTTCTTC. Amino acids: CAISDPGTDHSYNEQFF.

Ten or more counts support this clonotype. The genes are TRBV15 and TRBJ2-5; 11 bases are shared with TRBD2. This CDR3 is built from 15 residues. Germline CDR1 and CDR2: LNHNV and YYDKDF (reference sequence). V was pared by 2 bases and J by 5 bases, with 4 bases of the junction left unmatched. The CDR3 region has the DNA TGTGCCACCAGCAGATTTAGCGGGAGGGCGGAGACCCAGTACTTC. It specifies CATSRFSGRAETQYF.

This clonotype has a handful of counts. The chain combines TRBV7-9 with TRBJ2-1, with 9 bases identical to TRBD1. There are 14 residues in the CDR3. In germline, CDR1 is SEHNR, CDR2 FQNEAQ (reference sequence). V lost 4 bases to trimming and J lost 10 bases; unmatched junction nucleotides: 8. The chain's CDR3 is CASSYPRDREEQFF. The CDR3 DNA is TGTGCCAGCAGCTACCCTCGGGACAGGGAAGAGCAGTTCTTC.

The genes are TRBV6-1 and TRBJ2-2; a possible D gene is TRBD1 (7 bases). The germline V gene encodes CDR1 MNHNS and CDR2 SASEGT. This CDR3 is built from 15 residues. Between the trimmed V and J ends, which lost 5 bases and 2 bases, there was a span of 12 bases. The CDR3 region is CASSSTGTNTGELFF. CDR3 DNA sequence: TGTGCCAGCAGTTCGACAGGGACTAACACCGGGGAGCTGTTTTTT.

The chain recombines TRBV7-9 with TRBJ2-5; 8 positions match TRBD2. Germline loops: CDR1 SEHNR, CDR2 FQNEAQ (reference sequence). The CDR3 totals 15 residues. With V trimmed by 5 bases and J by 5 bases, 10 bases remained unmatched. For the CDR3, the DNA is TGTGCCAGCAGCCAAACGGGACTAGGTTGGGAGACCCAGTACTTC. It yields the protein CASSQTGLGWETQYF.

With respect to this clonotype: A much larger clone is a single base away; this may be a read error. CDR3 bases: TGTGCCAGCAGCTTGGATTTGGGAGGAGAGACCCATTACTTC. It encodes CASSLDLGGETHYF. The chain has TRBV5-5 and TRBJ2-5; a weak D match, TRBD2 (6 bases). This CDR3 comprises 14 residues. Germline V gene data show CDR1 as SGHKS and CDR2 as YYEKEE (reference sequence).

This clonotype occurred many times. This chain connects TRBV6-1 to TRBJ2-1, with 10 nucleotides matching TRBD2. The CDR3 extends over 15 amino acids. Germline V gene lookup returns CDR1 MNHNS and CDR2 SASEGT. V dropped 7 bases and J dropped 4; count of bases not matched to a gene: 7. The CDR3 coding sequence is TGTGCCAGCACAACCTTAGCGGGAGGTTACAATGAGCAGTTCTTC. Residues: CASTTLAGGYNEQFF.

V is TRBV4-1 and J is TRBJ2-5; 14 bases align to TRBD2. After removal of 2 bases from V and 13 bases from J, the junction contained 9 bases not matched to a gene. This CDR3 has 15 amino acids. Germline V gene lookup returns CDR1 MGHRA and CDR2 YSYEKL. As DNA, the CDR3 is TGCGCCAGCAGCCAATTGGGACTAGCGGGAGAGGTGGGGTACTTC. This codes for CASSQLGLAGEVGYF.

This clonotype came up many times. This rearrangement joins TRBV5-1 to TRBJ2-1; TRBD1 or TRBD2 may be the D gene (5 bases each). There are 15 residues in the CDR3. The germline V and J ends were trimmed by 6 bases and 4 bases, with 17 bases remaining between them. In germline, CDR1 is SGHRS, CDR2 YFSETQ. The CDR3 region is CASNHVAGSYNEQFF. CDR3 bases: TGCGCCAGCAACCATGTGGCAGGGAGTTACAATGAGCAGTTCTTC.

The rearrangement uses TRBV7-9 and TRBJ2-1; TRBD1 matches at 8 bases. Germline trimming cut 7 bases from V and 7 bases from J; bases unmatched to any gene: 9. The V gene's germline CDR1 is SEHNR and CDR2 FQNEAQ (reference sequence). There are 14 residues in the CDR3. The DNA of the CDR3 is TGTGCCAGCATAGAACAGGGGGGAGTAAATGAGCAGTTCTTC. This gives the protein CASIEQGGVNEQFF. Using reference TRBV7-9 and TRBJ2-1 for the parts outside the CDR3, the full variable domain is DTGVSQNPRHKITKRGQNVTFRCDPISEHNRLYWYRQTLGQGPEFLTYFQNEAQLEKSRLLSDRFSAERPKGSFSTLEIQRTEQGDSAMYLCASIEQGGVNEQFFGPGTRLTVL.

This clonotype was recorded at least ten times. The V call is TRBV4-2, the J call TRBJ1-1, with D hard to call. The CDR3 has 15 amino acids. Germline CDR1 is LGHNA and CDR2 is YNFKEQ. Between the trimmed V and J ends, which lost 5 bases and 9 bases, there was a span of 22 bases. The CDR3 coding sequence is TGTGCCAGCAGCGCGATTTCGACGGTAGAAGCCCAAGCTTTCTTT. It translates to CASSAISTVEAQAFF.

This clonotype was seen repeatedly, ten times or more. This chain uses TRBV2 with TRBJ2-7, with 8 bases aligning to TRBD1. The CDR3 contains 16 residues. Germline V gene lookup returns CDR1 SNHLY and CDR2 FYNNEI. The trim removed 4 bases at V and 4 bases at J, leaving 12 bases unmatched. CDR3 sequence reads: CASSVPGGGKGYEQYF. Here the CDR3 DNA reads TGTGCCAGCAGTGTCCCAGGGGGCGGAAAGGGGTACGAGCAGTACTTC.

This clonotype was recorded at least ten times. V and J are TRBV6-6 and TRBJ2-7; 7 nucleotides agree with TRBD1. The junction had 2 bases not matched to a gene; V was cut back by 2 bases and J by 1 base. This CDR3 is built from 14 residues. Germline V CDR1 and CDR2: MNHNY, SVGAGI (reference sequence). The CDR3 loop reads CASSYRGQSYEQYF. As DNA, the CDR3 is TGTGCCAGCAGTTACAGGGGACAGTCCTACGAGCAGTACTTC.